One and the same sample provided the 13 T cell receptor beta chains below, sequenced in a study of T cell responses to AZD1222 COVID-19 vaccine (dated by TCRdb to the early 2020s). Receptors were amplified or captured by the immunoSEQ multiplex PCR assay. The source is immuneACCESS, and TCRdb retained only in-frame sequences with V and J called. Part of the clones is not carried over; for the studies checked, unresolved V genes explain less than half of this, and the remainder is unexplained. Present in this sample are tens of thousands of clones, 85% to 90% of which were seen just once. The ten top clones hold under 35% of the sample. The time point label here, explained by the study, means: baseline before first vaccination. The sequencing here drew on peripheral blood, taken on day 0 of AZD1222 vaccination. These TCRs come from an adult in good health.

The chain couples TRBV19 to TRBJ2-7; D remains ambiguous. V was clipped by 8 bases and J by 1 base, with 6 bases between them. CDR1 and CDR2 from the germline V gene are LNHDA and SQIVND (reference sequence). This CDR3 is 11 amino acids long. In nucleotides, the CDR3 is TGTGCCAGTGGGTGGTCCTACGAGCAGTACTTC. Amino acid sequence: CASGWSYEQYF. Looking up the rest from reference TRBV19 and TRBJ2-7 gives the full variable domain: DGGITQSPKYLFRKEGQNVTLSCEQNLNHDAMYWYRQDPGQGLRLIYYSQIVNDFQKGDIAEGYSVSREKKESFPLTVTSAQKNPTAFYLCASGWSYEQYFGPGTRLTVT.

The rearrangement uses TRBV5-4 and TRBJ1-2, with TRBD1 identical over 7 bases. Germline V gene lookup returns CDR1 SGHNT and CDR2 YYREEE (reference sequence). J lost 4 bases, V lost 4 bases, and 13 bases had no gene match. This CDR3 is 16 amino acids long. The CDR3 reads CASSIWGTGTVYGYTF. In nucleotides, the CDR3 is TGTGCCAGCAGCATCTGGGGGACTGGGACAGTCTATGGCTACACCTTC.

The chain recombines TRBV4-2 with TRBJ1-3, with a weak D call TRBD1 (5 bases). V was shortened by 0 bases and J by 2 bases, with 8 bases between the two germline ends. The CDR3 loop spans 15 amino acids. The germline gives CDR1 LGHNA, CDR2 YNFKEQ. The CDR3 spells CASSQEGGAGNTIYF. The DNA of the CDR3 is TGTGCCAGCAGCCAAGAGGGGGGGGCTGGAAACACCATATATTTT.

This clone appeared once. The chain has TRBV28 and TRBJ2-3, with 7 bases fitting TRBD2. Germline CDR1 MDHEN, CDR2 SYDVKM. Trimming at V came to 3 bases and at J to 4 bases, leaving 7 bases not matched to a gene. CDR3 size: 15 residues. CDR3 DNA sequence: TGTGCCAGCAGTTTGTGGGCGGGAGTTCCAGATACGCAGTATTTT. Its protein is CASSLWAGVPDTQYF.

The chain links TRBV9 to TRBJ2-3; D unclear. The CDR3 length is 15 residues. The V and J ends lost 0 bases and 2 bases respectively, with 10 bases between them. Germline V gene data show CDR1 as SGDLS and CDR2 as YYNGEE. The CDR3 coding sequence is TGTGCCAGCAGCGTAGCCAGGAGCTCCACAGATACGCAGTATTTT. Translated: CASSVARSSTDTQYF.

The chain recombines TRBV4-1 with TRBJ2-5; TRBD1 is a possible D gene (8 bases). From germline, CDR1 is MGHRA and CDR2 YSYEKL. The CDR3 is made up of 13 amino acids. V lost 5 bases and J 5 bases, leaving 12 bases between the germline ends. CDR3 region: CASSKQGGETQYF. The CDR3 coding sequence is TGCGCCAGCAGCAAACAGGGGGGGGAGACCCAGTACTTC.

The rearrangement links TRBV28 to TRBJ2-1, with a possible D match to TRBD2 (5 bases). The CDR3 length is 12 residues. Trimming took 8 bases from V and 8 from J, leaving 13 bases between them. Germline V lookup: CDR1 MDHEN, CDR2 SYDVKM. The CDR3 sequence is CASRTLVDEQFF. As DNA, the CDR3 is TGTGCCAGCCGGACTCTTGTGGATGAGCAGTTCTTC.

V is TRBV5-4 and J is TRBJ2-5; D assignment may be TRBD1 or TRBD2 (6 bases each). The V and J ends lost 5 bases and 1 base respectively, with 12 bases between them. The CDR3 has 14 amino acids. The germline CDR1 and CDR2 sequences are SGHNT and YYREEE (reference sequence). In DNA form, the CDR3 reads TGTGCCAGCAGTGAGGGGGGATCCCAAGAGACCCAGTACTTC. This encodes CASSEGGSQETQYF.

This clone was recorded only once. This chain connects TRBV2 to TRBJ2-1; TRBD1 matches 8 bases. This CDR3 spans 14 amino acids. The ends lost 6 bases at V and 6 bases at J; junction bases unmatched: 7. CDR1 is SNHLY, CDR2 FYNNEI, per germline. The CDR3, as DNA: TGTGCCAGCAGGGGGACAGGTTTCGGCAATGAGCAGTTCTTC. It yields the protein CASRGTGFGNEQFF.

The chain combines TRBV28 with TRBJ2-3, with 7 bases lining up with TRBD1. The CDR3 contains 17 residues. Losses at the gene ends were 7 bases for V and 0 bases for J; bases not matched to a gene: 13. Germline lookup yields CDR1 MDHEN and CDR2 SYDVKM. CDR3 sequence reads: CASTISQGSLSTDTQYF. DNA for the CDR3: TGTGCCAGCACTATCTCACAGGGGTCTCTTAGCACAGATACGCAGTATTTT.

The chain recombines TRBV19 with TRBJ2-7, with TRBD1 identical over 10 bases. Looked up from germline, CDR1 is LNHDA and CDR2 is SQIVND (reference sequence). The ends lost 6 bases at V and 2 bases at J; junction bases unmatched: 7. CDR3 length equals 15 residues. The CDR3 loop is CASSPPGQGPYEQYF. The CDR3 region has the DNA TGTGCCAGTAGCCCTCCGGGACAGGGGCCCTACGAGCAGTACTTC.

The V gene is TRBV5-4, the J gene TRBJ2-2; possibly TRBD2 for D (6 bases). This CDR3 region has 17 residues. Trimming took 2 bases from V and 0 from J, leaving 14 bases between them. Germline V gene lookup returns CDR1 SGHNT and CDR2 YYREEE (reference sequence). CDR3 residues: CASSFVGGITNTGELFF. The DNA of the CDR3 is TGTGCCAGCAGCTTCGTTGGCGGGATCACGAACACCGGGGAGCTGTTTTTT.

CDR3 sequence: CASSLESRKNYGYTF. For the CDR3, the DNA is TGTGCCAGCAGCTTAGAGAGCAGAAAAAACTATGGCTACACCTTC. This rearrangement joins TRBV13 to TRBJ1-2; no clear D. The CDR3 consists of 15 residues. V lost 1 base, J lost 2 bases, and 11 bases lay in between. Germline loops: CDR1 PRHDT, CDR2 FYEKMQ (reference sequence).